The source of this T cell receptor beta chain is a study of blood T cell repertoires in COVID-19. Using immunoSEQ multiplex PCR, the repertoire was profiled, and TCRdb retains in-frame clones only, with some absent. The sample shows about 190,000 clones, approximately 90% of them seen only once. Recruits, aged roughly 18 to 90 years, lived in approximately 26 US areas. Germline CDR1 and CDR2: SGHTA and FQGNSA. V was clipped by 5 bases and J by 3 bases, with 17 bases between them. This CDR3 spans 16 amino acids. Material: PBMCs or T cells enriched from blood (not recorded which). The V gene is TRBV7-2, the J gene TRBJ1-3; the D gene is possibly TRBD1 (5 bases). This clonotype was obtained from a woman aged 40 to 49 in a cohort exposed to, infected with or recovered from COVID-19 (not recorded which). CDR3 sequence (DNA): TGTGCCAGCAGCCTTAGGGGCAGGGCGGATGGAAACACCATATATTTT. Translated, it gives CASSLRGRADGNTIYF.